These 21 T cell receptor beta chains share one sample of origin, sequenced in a study of shared clonotypes between healthy human individuals. Some clones are missing from TCRdb's copy, which holds only in-frame ones; the method was immunoSEQ multiplex PCR. The repertoire includes over 950,000 clones, roughly 80% of them detected once, and roughly 0.82% sits in the top ten. The sequencing sample was made of memory CD4+ T cells from PBMCs. Subset reported: CD45RA-negative fraction. The receptors were sampled from a young man in good health. Some clones in this sample may be carry-over from other donors' samples.

This clone has just one count. The V and J genes are TRBV6-1 and TRBJ2-5; possibly TRBD1 for D (5 bases). The end of the DNA fits TRBJ2-7 better, so the J call may be wrong. The CDR3 spans 13 residues. Germline loops: CDR1 MNHNS, CDR2 SASEGT. The DNA for the CDR3 is TGTGCCAGCAGTGATATGACAGTCTACGAGCAGTACTTC. Translating gives CASSDMTVYEQYF.

This clone occurred once. V and J are TRBV9 and TRBJ1-3; D is unclear. Germline V lookup: CDR1 SGDLS, CDR2 YYNGEE. The CDR3 loop spans 16 amino acids. The V gene lost 2 bases and the J gene lost 4 bases, with 16 bases spanning the gap. CDR3 nucleotide sequence: TGTGCCAGCAGCGTGGCCGCGGGGTTAACCGGAAACACCATATATTTT. Translation gives CASSVAAGLTGNTIYF.

J is TRBJ2-3 and V is TRBV28, with 9 bases identical to TRBD1. Germline assignment: CDR1 MDHEN and CDR2 SYDVKM. With 8 bases clipped from V and 8 bases from J, the junction kept 8 bases outside the gene matches. This CDR3 is built from 13 residues. The CDR3 nucleotides are TGTGCCAGCCTTACAGGGGGCGTGGGTACGCAGTATTTT. Translating gives CASLTGGVGTQYF.

The V gene is TRBV28, the J gene TRBJ1-2; no firm D call. Germline values: CDR1 MDHEN, CDR2 SYDVKM. The V and J ends lost 10 bases and 0 bases respectively, with 12 bases between them. The CDR3 loop spans 13 amino acids. CDR3 loop: CATLNSANYGYTF. CDR3 nucleotide sequence: TGTGCCACCTTGAACTCAGCTAACTATGGCTACACCTTC.

This clone has a single count. The chain uses TRBV18 and TRBJ2-5, with D possibly matching TRBD2 (5 bases). CDR3 length: 15 amino acids. CDR1 and CDR2 (germline): KGHSH, LQKENI. The V end was cut by 4 bases, the J end by 2 bases, with 14 bases between. The CDR3 nucleotides are TGTGCCAGCTCACTGTTCTCAGCGGCACAAGAGACCCAGTACTTC. This gives the protein CASSLFSAAQETQYF.

The CDR3: CASSSLQGTYEQYF. DNA of the CDR3: TGTGCCAGCAGCTCCCTACAGGGAACCTACGAGCAGTACTTC. This chain connects TRBV11-2 to TRBJ2-7; TRBD1 might be the D (6 bases). V was trimmed by 4 bases and J by 2 bases, leaving 12 bases between them. The CDR3 sequence is 14 residues long. CDR1 and CDR2 from the germline V gene are SGHAT and FQNNGV. Using reference TRBV11-2 and TRBJ2-7 for the parts outside the CDR3, the full variable domain is EAGVAQSPRYKIIEKRQSVAFWCNPISGHATLYWYQQILGQGPKLLIQFQNNGVVDDSQLPKDRFSAERLKGVDSTLKIQPAKLEDSAVYLCASSSLQGTYEQYFGPGTRLTVT.

V usage is TRBV5-4 and J usage is TRBJ1-2; maybe TRBD1 (5 bases). V was shortened by 4 bases and J by 6 bases, with 19 bases between the two germline ends. The germline gives CDR1 SGHNT, CDR2 YYREEE (reference sequence). The CDR3 sequence is 15 residues long. The CDR3 DNA reads TGTGCCAGCAGCCCCCCCCAGCGGGCAGGGCATGGCTACACCTTC. It specifies CASSPPQRAGHGYTF. Drawing the rest from reference TRBV5-4 and TRBJ1-2, the complete variable domain is ETGVTQSPTHLIKTRGQQVTLRCSSQSGHNTVSWYQQALGQGPQFIFQYYREEENGRGNFPPRFSGLQFPNYSSELNVNALELDDSALYLCASSPPQRAGHGYTFGSGTRLTVV.

The J gene is TRBJ1-3, the V gene TRBV28; D is possibly TRBD1 (5 bases). CDR3 length equals 14 residues. V was pared by 3 bases and J by 3 bases, with 9 bases between. Germline CDR1 MDHEN, CDR2 SYDVKM. The CDR3 loop is CASSFPQGGNTIYF. CDR3 DNA sequence: TGTGCCAGCAGTTTTCCCCAGGGTGGAAACACCATATATTTT.

The chain carries TRBV18 and TRBJ2-3; 12 bases agree with TRBD1. The CDR3 is made up of 17 amino acids. The V gene's germline CDR1 is KGHSH and CDR2 LQKENI. Trimming removed 4 bases from V and 5 bases from J; junction bases left unmatched: 10. CDR3 residues: CASSRAGTGGLGDTQYF. The CDR3 DNA is TGTGCCAGCTCACGAGCCGGGACAGGGGGCTTAGGAGATACGCAGTATTTT.

The CDR3 nucleotides read TGTGCCAGCAGCGTCACAGGGGGTTCCCACAATGAGCAGTTCTTC. Translation: CASSVTGGSHNEQFF. The chain employs TRBV9 and TRBJ2-1, with TRBD1 matching over 8 bases. Germline lookup yields CDR1 SGDLS and CDR2 YYNGEE. Trimming took 2 bases from V and 5 from J; bases not matched to a gene: 6. The CDR3 has 15 residues.

V usage is TRBV28 and J usage is TRBJ1-5; TRBD1 agrees at 8 bases. This CDR3 contains 16 residues. The V gene end was trimmed by 2 bases and the J gene end by 6 bases; junction bases not matched to a gene: 9. Germline CDR1 is MDHEN and CDR2 is SYDVKM. The CDR3 sequence: CASSLHQGDRGQPQHF. As DNA, the CDR3 is TGTGCCAGCAGTTTACACCAGGGAGACAGGGGTCAGCCCCAGCATTTT.

This clone showed up just once. A far larger clone is a single base away, which makes a read error likely. Different DNA sequences within this sample yield the same CDR3. The rearrangement uses TRBV10-3 and TRBJ1-5; D might be TRBD1 (6 bases). The length of the CDR3 is 13 residues. Germline CDR1 is ENHRY and CDR2 is SYGVKD. CDR3 sequence: CAISRDNNQPQHF. The CDR3 nucleotides read TGCGCCATCAGCCGGGACAACAATCAGCCCCAGCATTTT.

V usage is TRBV14 and J usage is TRBJ1-2; TRBD1 is a possible D gene (5 bases). V was pared by 4 bases and J by 4 bases, with 10 bases between. This CDR3 comprises 13 residues. The germline gives CDR1 SGHDN, CDR2 FVKESK. CDR3 bases: TGTGCCAGCAGCCCCGTTAGGGGCTATGGCTACACCTTC. Amino acids: CASSPVRGYGYTF.

This chain uses TRBV18 with TRBJ2-1; no reliable D call. V lost 5 bases to trimming and J lost 6 bases, with 14 bases between them. This CDR3 is built from 14 residues. CDR1 and CDR2 from the germline V gene are KGHSH and LQKENI. The CDR3 nucleotides read TGTGCCAGCTCAGCGAAGACAATCGGCAATGAGCAGTTCTTC. Translating gives CASSAKTIGNEQFF.

As to this clone: Other DNA sequences within the sample encode an identical CDR3. The chain joins TRBV5-1 to TRBJ2-2, with 7 bases aligning to TRBD2. V lost 0 bases to trimming and J lost 5 bases; unmatched junction nucleotides: 4. The CDR3 contains 15 residues. Germline lookup yields CDR1 SGHRS and CDR2 YFSETQ. The CDR3 DNA reads as TGCGCCAGCAGCTTGGGACTAGCAGATACCGGGGAGCTGTTTTTT. Protein sequence: CASSLGLADTGELFF. The variable domain in full, completed from reference TRBV5-1 and TRBJ2-2, reads KAGVTQTPRYLIKTRGQQVTLSCSPISGHRSVSWYQQTPGQGLQFLFEYFSETQRNKGNFPGRFSGRQFSNSRSEMNVSTLELGDSALYLCASSLGLADTGELFFGEGSRLTVL.

The gene calls are TRBV7-9 and TRBJ2-7; D is tentatively TRBD1 or TRBD2 (5 bases each). There are 13 residues in the CDR3. Germline lookup yields CDR1 SEHNR and CDR2 FQNEAQ (reference sequence). V was cut by 2 bases and J by 6 bases, with 11 bases left in between. The CDR3 protein is CASSLRDGLEQYF. The DNA of the CDR3 is TGTGCCAGCAGCTTAAGGGACGGCCTCGAGCAGTACTTC.

V gene TRBV18 combines with J gene TRBJ2-3, with D tentatively TRBD1 (6 bases). V gave up 3 bases and J gave up 6 bases, with 7 bases separating them. The CDR3 length is 12 residues. Germline lookup yields CDR1 KGHSH and CDR2 LQKENI. CDR3 residues: CASSPTGDTQYF. CDR3 sequence (DNA): TGTGCCAGCTCACCTACAGGGGATACGCAGTATTTT.

With regard to this clone: The sample holds other DNA sequences that translate to the same CDR3. V and J are TRBV7-8 and TRBJ1-2; D is undetermined. The length of the CDR3 is 13 residues. Trimming shortened V by 1 base and J by 3 bases, and 6 bases separated the two germline ends. Germline lookup yields CDR1 SGHVS and CDR2 FQNEAQ. This chain's CDR3 is CASSLERYYGYTF. The CDR3 region has the DNA TGTGCCAGCAGCTTAGAACGGTACTATGGCTACACCTTC.

This chain connects TRBV28 to TRBJ2-5; D is possibly TRBD1 or TRBD2 (6 bases each). The CDR3 spans 14 residues. Germline assignment: CDR1 MDHEN and CDR2 SYDVKM. Trimming took off 6 bases at V and 4 bases at J, with 15 bases between the two ends. CDR3 residues: CASRGGRQGETQYF. The DNA of the CDR3 is TGTGCCAGCAGGGGGGGCAGGCAAGGAGAGACCCAGTACTTC. Combining the CDR3 with reference TRBV28 and TRBJ2-5 gives the whole variable domain DVKVTQSSRYLVKRTGEKVFLECVQDMDHENMFWYRQDPGLGLRLIYFSYDVKMKEKGDIPEGYSVSREKKERFSLILESASTNQTSMYLCASRGGRQGETQYFGPGTRLLVL.

V and J are TRBV28 and TRBJ1-1, with D uncertain. V gave up 8 bases and J gave up 7 bases, with 14 bases separating them. CDR3 length: 12 amino acids. Germline CDR1 is MDHEN and CDR2 is SYDVKM. The CDR3 DNA follows: TGTGCCAGCTTCGATAGGACGGGTGAAGCTTTCTTT. It specifies CASFDRTGEAFF.

V usage is TRBV25-1 and J usage is TRBJ2-3, with D unresolved. Looked up from germline, CDR1 is MGHDK and CDR2 is SYGVNS. With 4 bases removed from V and 2 bases from J, the gap between germline ends came to 10 bases. This CDR3 region has 14 residues. DNA of the CDR3: TGTGCCAGCAGTGCACAAACCATCACAGATACGCAGTATTTT. Translating it yields CASSAQTITDTQYF.